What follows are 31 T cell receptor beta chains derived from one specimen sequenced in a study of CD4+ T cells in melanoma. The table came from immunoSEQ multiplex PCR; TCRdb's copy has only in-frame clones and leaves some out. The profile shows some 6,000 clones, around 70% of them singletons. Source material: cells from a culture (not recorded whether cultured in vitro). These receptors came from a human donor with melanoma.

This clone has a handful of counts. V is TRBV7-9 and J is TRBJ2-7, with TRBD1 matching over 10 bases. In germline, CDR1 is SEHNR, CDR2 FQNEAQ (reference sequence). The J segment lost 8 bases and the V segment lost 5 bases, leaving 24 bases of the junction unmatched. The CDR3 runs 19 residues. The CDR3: CASSRTGGQERSRLVQQYF. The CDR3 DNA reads TGTGCCAGCAGCCGGACAGGGGGACAAGAACGCTCCCGTCTTGTCCAGCAGTACTTC. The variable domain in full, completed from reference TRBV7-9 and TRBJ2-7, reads DTGVSQNPRHKITKRGQNVTFRCDPISEHNRLYWYRQTLGQGPEFLTYFQNEAQLEKSRLLSDRFSAERPKGSFSTLEIQRTEQGDSAMYLCASSRTGGQERSRLVQQYFGPGTRLTVT.

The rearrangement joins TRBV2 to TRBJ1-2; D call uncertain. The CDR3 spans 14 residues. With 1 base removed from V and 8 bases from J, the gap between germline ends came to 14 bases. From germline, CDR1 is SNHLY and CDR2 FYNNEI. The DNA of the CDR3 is TGTGCCAGCAGTGAAGTCGAGGGTTTGGGAGGCTACACCTTC. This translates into CASSEVEGLGGYTF.

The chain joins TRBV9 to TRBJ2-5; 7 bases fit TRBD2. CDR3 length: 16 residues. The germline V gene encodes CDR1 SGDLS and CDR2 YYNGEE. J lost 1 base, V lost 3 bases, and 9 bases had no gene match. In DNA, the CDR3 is TGTGCCAGCAGCGAAATGGGAGGGCAAAGCCAAGAGACCCAGTACTTC. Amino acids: CASSEMGGQSQETQYF.

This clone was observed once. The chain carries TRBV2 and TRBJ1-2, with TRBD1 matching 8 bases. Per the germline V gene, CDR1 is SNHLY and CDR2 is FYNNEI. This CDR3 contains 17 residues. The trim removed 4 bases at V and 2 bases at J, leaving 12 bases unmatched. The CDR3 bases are TGTGCCAGCAGTGGAGGACAGGGCTCTTATTCGAACTATGGCTACACCTTC. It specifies CASSGGQGSYSNYGYTF.

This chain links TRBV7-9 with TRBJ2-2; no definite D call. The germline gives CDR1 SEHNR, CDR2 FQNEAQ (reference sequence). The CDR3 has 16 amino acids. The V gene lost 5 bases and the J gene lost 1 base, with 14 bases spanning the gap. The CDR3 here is CASSENRRENTGELFF. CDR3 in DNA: TGTGCCAGCAGCGAAAATCGGCGAGAGAACACCGGGGAGCTGTTTTTT.

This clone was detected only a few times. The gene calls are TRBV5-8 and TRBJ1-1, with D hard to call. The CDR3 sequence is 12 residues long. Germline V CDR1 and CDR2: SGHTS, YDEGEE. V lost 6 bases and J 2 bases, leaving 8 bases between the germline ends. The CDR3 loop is CASKRINTEAFF. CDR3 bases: TGTGCCAGCAAGAGGATAAACACTGAAGCTTTCTTT.

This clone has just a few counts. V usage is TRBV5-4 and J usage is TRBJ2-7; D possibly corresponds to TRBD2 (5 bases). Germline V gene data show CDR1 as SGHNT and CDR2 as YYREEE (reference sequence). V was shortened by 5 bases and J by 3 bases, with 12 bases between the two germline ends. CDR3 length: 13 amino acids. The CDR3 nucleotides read TGTGCCAGCAGGCCCATGGGAGTCTACGAGCAGTACTTC. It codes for CASRPMGVYEQYF.

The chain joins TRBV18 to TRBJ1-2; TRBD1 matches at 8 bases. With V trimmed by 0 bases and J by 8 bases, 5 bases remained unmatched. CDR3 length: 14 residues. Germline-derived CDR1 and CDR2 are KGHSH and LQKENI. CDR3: CASSPPQGANGYTF. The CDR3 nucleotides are TGTGCCAGCTCACCACCGCAGGGGGCGAACGGCTACACCTTC.

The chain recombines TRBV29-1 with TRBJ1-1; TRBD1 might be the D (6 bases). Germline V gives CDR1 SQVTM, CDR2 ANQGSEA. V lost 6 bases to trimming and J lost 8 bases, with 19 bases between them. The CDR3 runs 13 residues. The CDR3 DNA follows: TGCAGCGTCGACTTAGGGACACGAACCGAAGCTTTCTTT. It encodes CSVDLGTRTEAFF.

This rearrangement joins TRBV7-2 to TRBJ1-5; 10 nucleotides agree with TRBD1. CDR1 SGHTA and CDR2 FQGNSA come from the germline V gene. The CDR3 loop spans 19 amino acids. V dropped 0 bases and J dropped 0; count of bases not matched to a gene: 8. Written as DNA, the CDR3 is TGTGCCAGCAGCTTAGCTGGACAGGGGGGACCCTATAGCAATCAGCCCCAGCATTTT. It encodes CASSLAGQGGPYSNQPQHF.

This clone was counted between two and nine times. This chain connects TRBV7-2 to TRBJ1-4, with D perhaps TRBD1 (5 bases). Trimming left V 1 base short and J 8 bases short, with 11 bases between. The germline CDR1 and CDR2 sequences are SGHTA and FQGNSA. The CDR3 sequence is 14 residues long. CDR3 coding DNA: TGTGCCAGCAGCTTAGACCACGGGGGGGAAAAACTGTTTTTT. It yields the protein CASSLDHGGEKLFF.

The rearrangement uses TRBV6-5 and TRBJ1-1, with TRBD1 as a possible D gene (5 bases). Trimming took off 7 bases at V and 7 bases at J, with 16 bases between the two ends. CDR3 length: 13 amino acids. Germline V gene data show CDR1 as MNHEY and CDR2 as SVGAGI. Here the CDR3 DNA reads TGTGCCAGCATGGGACCGTTGAGGGGTGAAGCTTTCTTT. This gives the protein CASMGPLRGEAFF.

The DNA of the CDR3 is TGTGCCAGCAGCGGACCCCAGGGACGGCATAATTCACCCCTCCACTTT. It encodes CASSGPQGRHNSPLHF. This sequence joins TRBV7-9 and TRBJ1-6; D perhaps matches TRBD1 (5 bases). The length of the CDR3 is 16 residues. CDR1 and CDR2 from the germline V gene are SEHNR and FQNEAQ (reference sequence). With 5 bases removed from V and 5 bases from J, the gap between germline ends came to 16 bases. The full variable domain, completed using reference TRBV7-9 and TRBJ1-6, is DTGVSQNPRHKITKRGQNVTFRCDPISEHNRLYWYRQTLGQGPEFLTYFQNEAQLEKSRLLSDRFSAERPKGSFSTLEIQRTEQGDSAMYLCASSGPQGRHNSPLHFGNGTRLTVT.

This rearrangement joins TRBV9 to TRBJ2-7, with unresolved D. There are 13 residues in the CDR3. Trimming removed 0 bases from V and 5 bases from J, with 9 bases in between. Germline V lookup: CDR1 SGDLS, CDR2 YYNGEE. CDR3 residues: CASSVGLADEQYF. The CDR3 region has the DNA TGTGCCAGCAGCGTAGGTTTGGCCGACGAGCAGTACTTC.

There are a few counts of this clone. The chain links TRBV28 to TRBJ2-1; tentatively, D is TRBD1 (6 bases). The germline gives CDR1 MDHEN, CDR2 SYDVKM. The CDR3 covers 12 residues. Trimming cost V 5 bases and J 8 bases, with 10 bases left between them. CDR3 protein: CASSQQGYEQFF. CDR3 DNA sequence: TGTGCCAGCAGTCAACAGGGATATGAGCAGTTCTTC.

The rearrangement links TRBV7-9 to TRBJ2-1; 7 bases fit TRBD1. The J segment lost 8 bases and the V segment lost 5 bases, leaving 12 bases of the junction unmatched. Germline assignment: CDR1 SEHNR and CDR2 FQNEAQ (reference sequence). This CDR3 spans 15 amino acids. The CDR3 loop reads CASSLSTTGTYEQFF. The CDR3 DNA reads TGTGCCAGCAGCCTATCCACGACAGGGACCTATGAGCAGTTCTTC.

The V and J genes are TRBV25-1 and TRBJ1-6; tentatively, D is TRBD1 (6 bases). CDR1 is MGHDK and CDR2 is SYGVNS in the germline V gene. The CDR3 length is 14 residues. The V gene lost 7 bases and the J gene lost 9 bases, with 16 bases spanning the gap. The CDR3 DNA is TGTGCCAGCACAGGAACAGGGAATGGTTCACCCCTCCACTTT. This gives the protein CASTGTGNGSPLHF.

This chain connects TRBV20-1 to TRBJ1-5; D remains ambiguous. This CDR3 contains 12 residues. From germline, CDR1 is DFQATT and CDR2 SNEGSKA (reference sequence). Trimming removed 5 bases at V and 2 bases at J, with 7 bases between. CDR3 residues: CSAGVGNQPQHF. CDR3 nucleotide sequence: TGCAGTGCTGGTGTTGGCAATCAGCCCCAGCATTTT.

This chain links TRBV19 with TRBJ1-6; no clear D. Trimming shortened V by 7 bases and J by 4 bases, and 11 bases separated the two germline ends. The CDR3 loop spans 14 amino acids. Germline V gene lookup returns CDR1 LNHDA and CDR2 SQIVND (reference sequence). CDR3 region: CASKTRGYNSPLHF. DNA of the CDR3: TGTGCCAGTAAGACCCGGGGTTATAATTCACCCCTCCACTTT.

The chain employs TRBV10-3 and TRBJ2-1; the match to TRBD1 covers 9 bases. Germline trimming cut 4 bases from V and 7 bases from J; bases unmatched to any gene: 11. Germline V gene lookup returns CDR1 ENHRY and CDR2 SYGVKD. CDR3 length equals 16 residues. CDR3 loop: CAISGALGQGINEQFF. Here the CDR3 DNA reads TGTGCCATCAGTGGGGCTTTAGGACAGGGGATAAATGAGCAGTTCTTC.

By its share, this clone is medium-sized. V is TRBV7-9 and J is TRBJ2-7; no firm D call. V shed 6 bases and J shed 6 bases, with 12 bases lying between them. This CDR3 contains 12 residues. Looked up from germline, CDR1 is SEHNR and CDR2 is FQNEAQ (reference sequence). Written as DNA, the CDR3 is TGTGCCAGCAGTCCTACCATGCGCGAGCAGTACTTC. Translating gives CASSPTMREQYF.

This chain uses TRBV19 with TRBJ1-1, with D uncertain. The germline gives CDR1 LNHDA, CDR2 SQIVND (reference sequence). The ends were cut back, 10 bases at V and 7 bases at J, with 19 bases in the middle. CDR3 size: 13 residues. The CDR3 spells CATVGVWVGEAFF. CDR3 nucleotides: TGTGCCACCGTCGGCGTCTGGGTTGGTGAAGCTTTCTTT.

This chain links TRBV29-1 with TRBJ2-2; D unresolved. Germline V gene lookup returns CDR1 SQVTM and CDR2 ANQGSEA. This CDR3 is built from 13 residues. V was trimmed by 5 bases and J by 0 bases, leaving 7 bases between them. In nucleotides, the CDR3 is TGCAGCGTTCTTTCGGCGAACACCGGGGAGCTGTTTTTT. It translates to CSVLSANTGELFF.

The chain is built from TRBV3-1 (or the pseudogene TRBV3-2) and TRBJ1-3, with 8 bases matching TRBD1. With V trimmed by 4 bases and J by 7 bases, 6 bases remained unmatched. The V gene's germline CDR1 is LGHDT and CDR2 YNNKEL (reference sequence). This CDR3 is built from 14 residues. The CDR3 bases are TGTGCCAGCAGCCCAGAAACAGGGGGGAACACCATATATTTT. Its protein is CASSPETGGNTIYF.

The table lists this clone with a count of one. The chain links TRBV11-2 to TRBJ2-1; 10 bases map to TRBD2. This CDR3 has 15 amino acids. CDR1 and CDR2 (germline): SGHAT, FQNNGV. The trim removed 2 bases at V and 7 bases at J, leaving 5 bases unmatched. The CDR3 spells CASSLSGGAGNEQFF. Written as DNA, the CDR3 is TGTGCCAGCAGCTTAAGCGGGGGGGCGGGGAATGAGCAGTTCTTC.

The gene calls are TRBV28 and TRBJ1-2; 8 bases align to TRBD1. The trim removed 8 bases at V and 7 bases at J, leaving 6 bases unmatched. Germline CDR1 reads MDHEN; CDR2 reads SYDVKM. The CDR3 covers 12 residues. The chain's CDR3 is CASRSGGPGYTF. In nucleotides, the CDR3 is TGTGCCAGCCGATCAGGGGGCCCTGGCTACACCTTC.

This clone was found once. CDR3 nucleotides: TGTGCCAGCAGACCCAAGCCGGGACAGAGCCCTAACTATGGCTACACCTTC. Encoded protein: CASRPKPGQSPNYGYTF. This sequence joins TRBV7-8 and TRBJ1-2; 7 nucleotides line up with TRBD1. CDR1 is SGHVS, CDR2 FQNEAQ, per germline. The V segment lost 6 bases and the J segment 0 bases; nucleotides outside the gene matches: 13. The CDR3 length is 17 residues.

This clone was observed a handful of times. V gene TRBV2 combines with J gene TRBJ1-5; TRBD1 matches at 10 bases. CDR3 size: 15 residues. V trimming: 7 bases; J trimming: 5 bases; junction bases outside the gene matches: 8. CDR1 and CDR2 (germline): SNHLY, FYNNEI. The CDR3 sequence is CASTGTGVLDQPQHF. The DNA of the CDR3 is TGTGCCAGCACCGGGACAGGGGTATTGGATCAGCCCCAGCATTTT.

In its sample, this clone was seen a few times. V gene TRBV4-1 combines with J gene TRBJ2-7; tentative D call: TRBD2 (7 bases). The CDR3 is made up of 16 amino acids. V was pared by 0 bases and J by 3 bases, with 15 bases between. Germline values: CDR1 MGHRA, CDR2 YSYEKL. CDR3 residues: CASSQDLGGGNYEQYF. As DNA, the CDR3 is TGCGCCAGCAGCCAAGATCTGGGAGGGGGGAACTACGAGCAGTACTTC.

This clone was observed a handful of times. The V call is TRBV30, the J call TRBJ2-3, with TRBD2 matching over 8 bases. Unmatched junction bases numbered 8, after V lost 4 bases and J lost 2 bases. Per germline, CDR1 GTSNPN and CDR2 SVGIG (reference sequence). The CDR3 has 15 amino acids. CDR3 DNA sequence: TGTGCCTGGATAGGCGCGGGGGGCCCCACAGATACGCAGTATTTT. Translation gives CAWIGAGGPTDTQYF.

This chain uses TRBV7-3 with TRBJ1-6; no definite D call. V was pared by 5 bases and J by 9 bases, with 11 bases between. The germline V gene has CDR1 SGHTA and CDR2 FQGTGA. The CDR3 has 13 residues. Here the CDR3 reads CASSPDGRSPLHF. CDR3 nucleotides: TGTGCCAGCAGCCCAGACGGTCGTTCACCCCTCCACTTT.